This T cell receptor (beta chain) was sequenced for a study of OX40 agonist ivuxolimab in advanced cancers. Data came from immunoSEQ multiplex PCR; TCRdb stores just in-frame clones and leaves some out. The repertoire holds about 43,000 clones, with about 87% as singletons. CDR3 length: 17 residues. J was trimmed by 7 bases and V by 5 bases; bases with no gene match: 14. Germline CDR1 is SGHVS and CDR2 is FNYEAQ. The sequence was obtained from an adult with an advanced solid tumor such as melanoma, head and neck, liver or kidney cancer. The sequenced sample was CD4+ or CD8+ T cells sorted from blood, obtained in a trial of the OX40 agonist ivuxolimab. J is TRBJ1-5 and V is TRBV7-6; 10 bases map to TRBD1. The CDR3 DNA reads as TGTGCCAGCAGCCCGAAGAGGCCTGGGACAGGGGTCCAGCCCCAGCATTTT. Translated, it gives CASSPKRPGTGVQPQHF.